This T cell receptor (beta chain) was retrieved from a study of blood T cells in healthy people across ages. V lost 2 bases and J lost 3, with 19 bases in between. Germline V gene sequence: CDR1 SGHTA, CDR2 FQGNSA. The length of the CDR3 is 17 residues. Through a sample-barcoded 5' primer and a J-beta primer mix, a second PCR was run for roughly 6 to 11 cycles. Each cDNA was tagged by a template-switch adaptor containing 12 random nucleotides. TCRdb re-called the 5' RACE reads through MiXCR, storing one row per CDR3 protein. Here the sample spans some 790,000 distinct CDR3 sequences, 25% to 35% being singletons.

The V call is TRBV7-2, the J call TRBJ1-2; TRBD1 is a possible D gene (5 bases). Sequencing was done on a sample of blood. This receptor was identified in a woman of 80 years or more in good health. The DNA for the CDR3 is TGTGCCAGCAGCTTAAGGGGATCTAGGGGAGGGGACTATGGCTACACCTTC. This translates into CASSLRGSRGGDYGYTF.